This T cell receptor (beta chain) was profiled in a study of T cells in Graves' hyperthyroidism and ophthalmopathy. Study-level results: Appearing also in blood were most of the thyroid clonotypes expanded above 0.001. Ophthalmopathy could be told apart from stable hyperthyroidism with a 13 V-J model.

V was trimmed by 3 bases and J by 1 base, leaving 6 bases between them. Germline loops: CDR1 SGHAT, CDR2 FQNNGV. The CDR3 is 14 amino acids. TCR beta CDR3 regions were amplified from RNA. When the TCR CDR3 underwent first-round RT-PCR, the HTBI primer set was used. TCRdb fed the multiplex PCR reads into MiXCR, producing one record per CDR3 protein. The sample contains 350,000 to 500,000 distinct CDR3 sequences, roughly an eighth of which appear only once. Every diagnosis used clinical symptoms, serum thyroxine and TRAb, thyroid ultrasound and orbital computed tomography. This clonotype was found many times. Its matching antigen is unknown.

The material sequenced was blood. The V gene is TRBV11-2, the J gene TRBJ2-2; D may be TRBD2 (6 bases). This receptor was obtained from a woman younger than 30 with Graves' hyperthyroidism. CDR3 region: CASSFSGNTGELFF. CDR3 in DNA: TGTGCCAGCAGCTTTAGCGGGAACACCGGGGAGCTGTTTTTT. Drawing the rest from reference TRBV11-2 and TRBJ2-2, the complete variable domain is EAGVAQSPRYKIIEKRQSVAFWCNPISGHATLYWYQQILGQGPKLLIQFQNNGVVDDSQLPKDRFSAERLKGVDSTLKIQPAKLEDSAVYLCASSFSGNTGELFFGEGSRLTVL.